This TCR beta chain was recorded in a study of PD-L1 blockade in urothelial cancer. Specified time point: peripheral blood 6 weeks after treatment start. Assay used: immunoSEQ multiplex PCR; TCRdb lists only in-frame clones, some missing. The data contain some 120,000 clones, approximately 90% of them singletons. The length of the CDR3 is 15 residues. Germline V gene lookup returns CDR1 MDHEN and CDR2 SYDVKM. V lost 2 bases, J lost 3 bases, and 14 bases lay in between. The starting material was PBMCs, obtained around atezolizumab (anti-PD-L1) treatment. This clonotype was obtained from a man aged 55 to 69 with urothelial cancer. The chain has TRBV28 and TRBJ2-7; no definite D call. The CDR3 DNA sequence: TGTGCCAGCAGTTTACCCCTAGACCCCAACTACGAGCAGTACTTC. This encodes CASSLPLDPNYEQYF.